The sequence of this T cell receptor beta chain was determined in a study of blood T cell repertoires in COVID-19. Study background: Donors in the United States, Italy and Spain gave samples during acute or convalescent COVID-19.

CDR3 size: 17 residues. The V gene end was trimmed by 5 bases and the J gene end by 5 bases; junction bases not matched to a gene: 15. The germline V gene encodes CDR1 SNHLY and CDR2 FYNNEI. TCRdb's copy holds only in-frame clones and misses some; the assay was immunoSEQ multiplex PCR. Altogether 60,000 to 95,000 clones are present, 90% being singletons, with the ten largest covering roughly 15%. Sequenced input: peripheral blood. This TCR came from a woman of 80 years or more with active or convalescent COVID-19. The chain recombines TRBV2 with TRBJ1-1; 9 positions agree with TRBD1. The CDR3 region is CASSQNEGQGRGTEAFF. The CDR3 nucleotides read TGTGCCAGCAGTCAAAATGAAGGACAGGGGCGAGGTACTGAAGCTTTCTTT. The full variable domain, with the rest looked up from reference TRBV2 and TRBJ1-1, is EPEVTQTPSHQVTQMGQEVILRCVPISNHLYFYWYRQILGQKVEFLVSFYNNEISEKSEIFDDQFSVERPDGSNFTLKIRSTKLEDSAMYFCASSQNEGQGRGTEAFFGQGTRLTVV.